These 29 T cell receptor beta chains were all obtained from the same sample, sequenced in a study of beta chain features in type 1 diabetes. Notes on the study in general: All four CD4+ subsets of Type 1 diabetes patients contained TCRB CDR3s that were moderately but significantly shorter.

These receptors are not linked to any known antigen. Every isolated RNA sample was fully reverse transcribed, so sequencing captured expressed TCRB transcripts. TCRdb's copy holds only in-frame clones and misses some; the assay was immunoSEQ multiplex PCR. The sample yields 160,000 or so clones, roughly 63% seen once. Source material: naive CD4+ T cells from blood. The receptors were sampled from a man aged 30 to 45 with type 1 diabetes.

CDR3 DNA sequence: TGTGCCAGCAGCTTAGGAGGGCACACTGAAGCTTTCTTT. Translation: CASSLGGHTEAFF. The chain carries TRBV7-9 and TRBJ1-1; D gene ambiguous. Per the germline V gene, CDR1 is SEHNR and CDR2 is FQNEAQ (reference sequence). CDR3 length: 13 amino acids. Trimming shortened V by 1 base and J by 3 bases, and 6 bases separated the two germline ends.

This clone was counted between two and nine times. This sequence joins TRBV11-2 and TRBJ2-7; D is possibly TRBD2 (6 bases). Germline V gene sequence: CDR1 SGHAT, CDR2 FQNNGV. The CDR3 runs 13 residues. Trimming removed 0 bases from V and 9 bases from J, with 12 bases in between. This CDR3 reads CASSLDTGARQYF. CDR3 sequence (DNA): TGTGCCAGCAGCTTAGATACGGGAGCGAGGCAGTACTTC.

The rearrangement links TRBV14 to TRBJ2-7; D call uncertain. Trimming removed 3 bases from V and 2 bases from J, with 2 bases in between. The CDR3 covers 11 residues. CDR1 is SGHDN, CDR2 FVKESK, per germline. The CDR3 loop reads CASSQAYEQYF. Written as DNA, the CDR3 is TGTGCCAGCAGCCAGGCCTACGAGCAGTACTTC.

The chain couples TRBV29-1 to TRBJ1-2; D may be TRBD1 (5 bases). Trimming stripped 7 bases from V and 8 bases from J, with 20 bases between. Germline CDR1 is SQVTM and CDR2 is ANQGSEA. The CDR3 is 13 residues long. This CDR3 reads CSGQSGPPGGYTF. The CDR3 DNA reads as TGCAGCGGCCAGTCAGGGCCCCCAGGAGGCTACACCTTC.

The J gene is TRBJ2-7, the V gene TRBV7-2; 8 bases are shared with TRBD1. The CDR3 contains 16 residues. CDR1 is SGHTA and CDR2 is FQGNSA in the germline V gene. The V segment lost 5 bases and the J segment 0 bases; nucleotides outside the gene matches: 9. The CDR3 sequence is CASSPIQGESSYEQYF. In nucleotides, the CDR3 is TGTGCCAGCAGCCCGATACAGGGGGAGAGCTCCTACGAGCAGTACTTC.

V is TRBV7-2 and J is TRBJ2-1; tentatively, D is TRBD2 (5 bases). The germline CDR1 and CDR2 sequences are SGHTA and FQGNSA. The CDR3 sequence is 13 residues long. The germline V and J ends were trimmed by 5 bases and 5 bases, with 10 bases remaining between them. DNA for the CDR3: TGTGCCAGCAGCCATCGTAGCGACAATGAGCAGTTCTTC. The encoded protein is CASSHRSDNEQFF.

CDR3 loop: CASSQDRGTYGYTF. In nucleotides, the CDR3 is TGCGCCAGCAGCCAAGATAGGGGTACCTATGGCTACACCTTC. The V gene is TRBV4-3, the J gene TRBJ1-2; weak D call: TRBD1 (5 bases). The germline V gene encodes CDR1 LGHNA and CDR2 YSLEER. V was trimmed by 0 bases and J by 4 bases, leaving 9 bases between them. The CDR3 covers 14 residues.

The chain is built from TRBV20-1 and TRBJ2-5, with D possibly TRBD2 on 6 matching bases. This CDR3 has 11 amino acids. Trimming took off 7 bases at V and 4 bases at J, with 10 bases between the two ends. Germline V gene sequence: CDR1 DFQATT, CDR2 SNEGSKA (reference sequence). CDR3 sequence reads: CSEEGRETQYF. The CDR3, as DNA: TGCAGTGAGGAGGGGCGAGAGACCCAGTACTTC.

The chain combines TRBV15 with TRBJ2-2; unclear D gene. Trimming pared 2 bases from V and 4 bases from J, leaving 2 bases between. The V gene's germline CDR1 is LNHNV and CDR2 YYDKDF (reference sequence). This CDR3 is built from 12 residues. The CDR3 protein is CATSRLTGELFF. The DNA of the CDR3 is TGTGCCACCAGCAGACTCACCGGGGAGCTGTTTTTT.

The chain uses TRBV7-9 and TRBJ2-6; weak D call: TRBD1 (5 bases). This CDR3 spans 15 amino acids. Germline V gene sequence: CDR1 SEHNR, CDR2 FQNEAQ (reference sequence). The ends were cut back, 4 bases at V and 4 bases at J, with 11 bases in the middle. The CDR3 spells CASSSLGPGANVLTF. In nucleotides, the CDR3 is TGTGCCAGCAGCTCTCTGGGGCCGGGGGCCAACGTCCTGACTTTC.

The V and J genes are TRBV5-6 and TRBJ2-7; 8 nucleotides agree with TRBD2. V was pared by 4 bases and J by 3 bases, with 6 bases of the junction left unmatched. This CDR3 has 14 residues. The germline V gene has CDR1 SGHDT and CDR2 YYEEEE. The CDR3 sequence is CASSPTSGGYEQYF. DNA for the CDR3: TGTGCCAGCAGCCCTACTAGCGGAGGCTACGAGCAGTACTTC. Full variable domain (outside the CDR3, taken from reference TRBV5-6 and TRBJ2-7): DAGVTQSPTHLIKTRGQQVTLRCSPKSGHDTVSWYQQALGQGPQFIFQYYEEEERQRGNFPDRFSGHQFPNYSSELNVNALLLGDSALYLCASSPTSGGYEQYFGPGTRLTVT.

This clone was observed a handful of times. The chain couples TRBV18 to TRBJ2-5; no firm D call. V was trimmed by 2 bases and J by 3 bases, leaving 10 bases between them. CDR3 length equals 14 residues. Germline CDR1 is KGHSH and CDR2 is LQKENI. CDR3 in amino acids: CASSPATEEETQYF. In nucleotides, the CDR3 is TGTGCCAGCTCACCAGCAACAGAAGAAGAGACCCAGTACTTC.

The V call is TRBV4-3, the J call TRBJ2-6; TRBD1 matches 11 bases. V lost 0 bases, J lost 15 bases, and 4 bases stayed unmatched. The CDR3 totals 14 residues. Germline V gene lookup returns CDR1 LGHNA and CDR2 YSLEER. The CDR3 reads CASSQDLGQGDLTF. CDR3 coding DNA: TGCGCCAGCAGCCAAGATTTGGGACAGGGGGACCTGACTTTC.

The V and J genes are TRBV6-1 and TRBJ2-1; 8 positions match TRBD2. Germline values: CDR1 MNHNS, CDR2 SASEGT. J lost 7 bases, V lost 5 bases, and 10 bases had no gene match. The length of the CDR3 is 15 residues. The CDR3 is CASSPPREGGNEQFF. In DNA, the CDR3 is TGTGCCAGCAGTCCACCCCGGGAGGGGGGGAATGAGCAGTTCTTC.

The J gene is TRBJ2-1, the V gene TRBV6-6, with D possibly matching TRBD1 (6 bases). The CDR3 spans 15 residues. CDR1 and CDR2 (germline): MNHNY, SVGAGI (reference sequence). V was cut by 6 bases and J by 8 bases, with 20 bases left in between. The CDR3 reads CASSQQGYRKDEQFF. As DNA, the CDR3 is TGTGCCAGCAGCCAACAGGGATATAGGAAGGATGAGCAGTTCTTC.

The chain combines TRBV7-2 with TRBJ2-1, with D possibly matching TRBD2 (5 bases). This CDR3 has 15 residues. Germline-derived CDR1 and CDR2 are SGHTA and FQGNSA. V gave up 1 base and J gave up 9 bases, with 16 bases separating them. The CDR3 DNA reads TGTGCCAGCAGCTTAGGAACAGCGGTATTGGGTGAGCAGTTCTTC. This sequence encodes CASSLGTAVLGEQFF. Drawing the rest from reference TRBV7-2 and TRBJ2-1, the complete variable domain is GAGVSQSPSNKVTEKGKDVELRCDPISGHTALYWYRQSLGQGLEFLIYFQGNSAPDKSGLPSDRFSAERTGGSVSTLTIQRTQQEDSAVYLCASSLGTAVLGEQFFGPGTRLTVL.

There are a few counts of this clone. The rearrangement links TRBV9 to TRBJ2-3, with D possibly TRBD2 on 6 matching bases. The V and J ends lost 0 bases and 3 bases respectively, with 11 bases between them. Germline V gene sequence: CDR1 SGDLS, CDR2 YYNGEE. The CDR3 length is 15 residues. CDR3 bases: TGTGCCAGCAGCGTAGCTACGGAGGGGACAGATACGCAGTATTTT. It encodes CASSVATEGTDTQYF.

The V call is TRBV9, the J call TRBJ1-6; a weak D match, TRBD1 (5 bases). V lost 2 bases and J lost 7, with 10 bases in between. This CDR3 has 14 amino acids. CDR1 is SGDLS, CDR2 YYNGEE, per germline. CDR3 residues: CASSVAGSNSPLHF. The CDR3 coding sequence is TGTGCCAGCAGCGTCGCAGGGTCCAATTCACCCCTCCACTTT.

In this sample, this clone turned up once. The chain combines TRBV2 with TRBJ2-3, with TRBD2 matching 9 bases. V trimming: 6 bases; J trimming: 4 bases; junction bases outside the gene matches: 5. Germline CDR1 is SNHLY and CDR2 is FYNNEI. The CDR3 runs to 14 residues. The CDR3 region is CASRGTSFADTQYF. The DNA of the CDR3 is TGTGCCAGCAGGGGGACTAGCTTTGCAGATACGCAGTATTTT.

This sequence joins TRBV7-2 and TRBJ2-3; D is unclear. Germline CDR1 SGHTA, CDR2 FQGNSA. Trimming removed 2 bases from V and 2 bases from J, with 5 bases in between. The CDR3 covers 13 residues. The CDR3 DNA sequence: TGTGCCAGCAGCTTAATTGCCACAGATACGCAGTATTTT. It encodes CASSLIATDTQYF.

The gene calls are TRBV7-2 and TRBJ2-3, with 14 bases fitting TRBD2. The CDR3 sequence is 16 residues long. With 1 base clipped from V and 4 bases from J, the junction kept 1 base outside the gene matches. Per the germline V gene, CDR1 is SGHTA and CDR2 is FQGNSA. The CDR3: CASSLGLAGGPDTQYF. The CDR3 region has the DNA TGTGCCAGCAGCTTAGGACTAGCGGGGGGGCCAGATACGCAGTATTTT.

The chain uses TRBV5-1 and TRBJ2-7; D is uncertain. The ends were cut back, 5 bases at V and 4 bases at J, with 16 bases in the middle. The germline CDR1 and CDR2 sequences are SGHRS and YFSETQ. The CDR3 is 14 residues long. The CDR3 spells CASSPTIGGYEQYF. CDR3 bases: TGCGCCAGCAGTCCAACGATTGGTGGATACGAGCAGTACTTC. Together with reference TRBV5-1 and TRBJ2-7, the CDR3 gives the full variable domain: KAGVTQTPRYLIKTRGQQVTLSCSPISGHRSVSWYQQTPGQGLQFLFEYFSETQRNKGNFPGRFSGRQFSNSRSEMNVSTLELGDSALYLCASSPTIGGYEQYFGPGTRLTVT.

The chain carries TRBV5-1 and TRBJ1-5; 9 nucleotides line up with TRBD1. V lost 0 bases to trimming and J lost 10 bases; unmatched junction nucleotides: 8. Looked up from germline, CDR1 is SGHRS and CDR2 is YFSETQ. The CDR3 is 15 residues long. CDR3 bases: TGCGCCAGCAGCTTGGAGGGACAGGGCCAGACCCCCCAGCATTTT. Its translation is CASSLEGQGQTPQHF.

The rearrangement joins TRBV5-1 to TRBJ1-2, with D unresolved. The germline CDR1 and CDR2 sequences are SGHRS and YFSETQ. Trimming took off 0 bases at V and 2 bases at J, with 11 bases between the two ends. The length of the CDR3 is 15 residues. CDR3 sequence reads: CASSLAEITNYGYTF. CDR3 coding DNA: TGCGCCAGCAGCTTGGCCGAGATCACAAACTATGGCTACACCTTC.

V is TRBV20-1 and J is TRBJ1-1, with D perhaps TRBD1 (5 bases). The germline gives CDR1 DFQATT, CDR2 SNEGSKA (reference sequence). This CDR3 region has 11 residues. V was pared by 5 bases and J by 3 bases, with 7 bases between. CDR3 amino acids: CSAPTDTEAFF. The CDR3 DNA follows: TGCAGTGCTCCGACAGACACTGAAGCTTTCTTT.

The CDR3 nucleotides read TGTGCCAGCAGCATAGGAGCTACTCTCGAGGCCAAAAACATTCAGTACTTC. Its translation is CASSIGATLEAKNIQYF. The V call is TRBV7-9, the J call TRBJ2-4; D is undetermined. The CDR3 covers 17 residues. V dropped 5 bases and J dropped 1 base, with 18 bases sitting between them. The germline V gene has CDR1 SEHNR and CDR2 FQNEAQ (reference sequence).

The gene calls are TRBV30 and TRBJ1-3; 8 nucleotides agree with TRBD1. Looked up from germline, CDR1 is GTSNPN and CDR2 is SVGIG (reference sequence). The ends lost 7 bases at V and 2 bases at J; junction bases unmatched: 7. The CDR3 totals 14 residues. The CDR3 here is CAYTKQGAGNTIYF. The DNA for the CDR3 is TGTGCCTATACAAAACAGGGGGCTGGAAACACCATATATTTT.

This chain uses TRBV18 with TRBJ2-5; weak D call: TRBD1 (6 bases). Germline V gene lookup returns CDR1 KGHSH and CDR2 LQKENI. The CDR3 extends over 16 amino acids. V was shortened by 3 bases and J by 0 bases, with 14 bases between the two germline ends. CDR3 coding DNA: TGTGCCAGCTCACCGACAGGACAGACCAACCAAGAGACCCAGTACTTC. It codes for CASSPTGQTNQETQYF.

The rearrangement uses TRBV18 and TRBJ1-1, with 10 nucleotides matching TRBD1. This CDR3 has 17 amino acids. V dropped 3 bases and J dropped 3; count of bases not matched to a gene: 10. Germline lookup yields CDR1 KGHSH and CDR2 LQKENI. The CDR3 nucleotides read TGTGCCAGCTCACCCCCCGGGACAGGGGCCAAGTACACTGAAGCTTTCTTT. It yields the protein CASSPPGTGAKYTEAFF.